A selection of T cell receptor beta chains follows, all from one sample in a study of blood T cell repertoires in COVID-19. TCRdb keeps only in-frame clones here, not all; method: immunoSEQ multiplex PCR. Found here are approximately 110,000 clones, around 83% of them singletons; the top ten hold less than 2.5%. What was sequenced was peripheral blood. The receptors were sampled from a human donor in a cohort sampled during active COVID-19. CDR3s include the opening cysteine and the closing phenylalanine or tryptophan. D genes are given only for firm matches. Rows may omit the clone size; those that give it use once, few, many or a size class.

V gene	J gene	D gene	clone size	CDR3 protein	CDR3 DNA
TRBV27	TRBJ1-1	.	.	CASRTGNTEAFF	TGTGCCAGCAGGACAGGGAACACTGAAGCTTTCTTT
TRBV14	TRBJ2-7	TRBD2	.	CASSQGLAPSYEQYF	TGTGCCAGCAGCCAAGGACTAGCCCCTTCCTACGAGCAGTACTTC
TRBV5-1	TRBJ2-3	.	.	CASSLVRGGGTSTDTQYF	TGCGCCAGCAGCTTGGTCAGGGGCGGGGGTACTAGCACAGATACGCAGTATTTT
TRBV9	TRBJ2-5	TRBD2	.	CASSVGGGETQYF	TGTGCCAGCAGCGTAGGCGGGGGGGAGACCCAGTACTTC
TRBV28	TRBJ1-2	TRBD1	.	CASSLQGAQKADGYTF	TGTGCCAGCAGTTTACAGGGGGCGCAAAAAGCTGATGGCTACACCTTC
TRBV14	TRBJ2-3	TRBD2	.	CASSSSGGPGTQYF	TGTGCCAGCAGCTCTAGCGGGGGGCCCGGGACGCAGTATTTT
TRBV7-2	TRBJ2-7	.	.	CASSLSGGTGALTTYEQYF	TGTGCCAGCAGCTTAAGCGGGGGAACAGGGGCCCTCACTACATACGAGCAGTACTTC
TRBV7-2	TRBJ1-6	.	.	CASSPAPRPGPLHF	TGTGCCAGCAGTCCTGCACCCCGGCCGGGGCCCCTCCACTTT
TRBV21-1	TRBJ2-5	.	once	CASSKGGLTETQYF	TGTGCCAGCAGCAAGGGAGGGCTGACGGAGACCCAGTACTTC
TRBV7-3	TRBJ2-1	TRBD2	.	CASSPSSGTSGYNEQFF	TGTGCCAGCAGCCCATCTTCCGGGACTAGCGGCTACAATGAGCAGTTCTTC
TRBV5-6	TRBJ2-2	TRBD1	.	CASSLVGQGNTGELFF	TGTGCCAGCAGCTTGGTGGGACAGGGAAATACCGGGGAGCTGTTTTTT
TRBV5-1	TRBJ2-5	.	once	CASSLTEGRQETQYF	TGCGCCAGCAGCTTGACGGAAGGGAGGCAAGAGACCCAGTACTTC
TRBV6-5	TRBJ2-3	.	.	CASLTGPEADTQYF	TGTGCCAGCTTGACAGGACCCGAAGCAGATACGCAGTATTTT
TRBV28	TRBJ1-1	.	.	CASSLPPPVNTEAFF	TGTGCCAGCAGTTTACCCCCTCCAGTGAACACTGAAGCTTTCTTT
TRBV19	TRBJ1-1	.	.	CASSMGSRKGGTEAFF	TGTGCCAGTAGTATGGGTAGCCGAAAAGGGGGAACTGAAGCTTTCTTT
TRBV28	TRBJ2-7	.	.	CASSSSHEQYF	TGTGCCAGCAGCAGTTCGCACGAGCAGTACTTC
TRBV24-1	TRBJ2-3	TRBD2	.	CATSGGGRDTQYF	TGTGCCACCAGTGGAGGCGGGAGAGATACGCAGTATTTT
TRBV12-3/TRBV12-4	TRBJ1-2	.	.	CASSLRGYGYTF	TGTGCCAGCAGTTTAAGGGGCTATGGCTACACCTTC
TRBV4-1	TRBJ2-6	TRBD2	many	CASTKRPPTSGGYSGANVLTF	TGCGCCAGCACCAAAAGACCCCCTACTAGCGGGGGGTACTCTGGGGCCAACGTCCTGACTTTC
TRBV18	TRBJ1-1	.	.	CASSPTGIDPATEAFF	TGTGCCAGCTCACCCACGGGTATTGACCCGGCCACTGAAGCTTTCTTT
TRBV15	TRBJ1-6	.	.	CATSTRDTNSPLHF	TGTGCCACCAGCACTCGGGACACAAATTCACCCCTCCACTTT
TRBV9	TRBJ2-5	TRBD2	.	CASSVVGGSGETQYF	TGTGCCAGCAGCGTAGTCGGCGGGAGTGGAGAGACCCAGTACTTC
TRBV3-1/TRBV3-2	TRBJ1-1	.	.	CASSQMKGGAFF	TGTGCCAGCAGCCAAATGAAGGGAGGGGCTTTCTTT
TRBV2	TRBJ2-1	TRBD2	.	CASSAGSGTREQFF	TGTGCCAGCAGTGCCGGAAGCGGGACTAGGGAGCAGTTCTTC
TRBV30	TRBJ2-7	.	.	CAWSSPGYEQYF	TGTGCCTGGAGTTCACCGGGGTACGAGCAGTACTTC
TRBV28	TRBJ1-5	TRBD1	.	CASSLTGQWRNQPQHF	TGTGCCAGCAGTTTAACGGGACAGTGGCGCAATCAGCCCCAGCATTTT
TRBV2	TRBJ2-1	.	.	CASSERSGGDRNEQFF	TGTGCCAGCAGTGAAAGGAGTGGCGGGGATCGAAATGAGCAGTTCTTC
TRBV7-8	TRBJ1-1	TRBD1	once	CASSFPTGGGTEAFF	TGTGCCAGCAGCTTTCCCACAGGGGGGGGCACTGAAGCTTTCTTT
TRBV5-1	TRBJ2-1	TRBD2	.	CASRGTSGVKYNEQFF	TGCGCCAGCAGGGGTACTAGCGGGGTTAAATACAATGAGCAGTTCTTC
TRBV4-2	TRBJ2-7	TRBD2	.	CASSHDNPLAGGHYEQYF	TGTGCCAGCAGCCATGACAACCCTCTAGCGGGGGGCCACTACGAGCAGTACTTC
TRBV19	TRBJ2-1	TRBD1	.	CASSIGQAYNEQFF	TGTGCCAGTAGTATCGGACAGGCCTACAATGAGCAGTTCTTC
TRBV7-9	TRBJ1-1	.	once	CASSPPTGTEAFF	TGTGCCAGCAGCCCCCCGACCGGGACTGAAGCTTTCTTT